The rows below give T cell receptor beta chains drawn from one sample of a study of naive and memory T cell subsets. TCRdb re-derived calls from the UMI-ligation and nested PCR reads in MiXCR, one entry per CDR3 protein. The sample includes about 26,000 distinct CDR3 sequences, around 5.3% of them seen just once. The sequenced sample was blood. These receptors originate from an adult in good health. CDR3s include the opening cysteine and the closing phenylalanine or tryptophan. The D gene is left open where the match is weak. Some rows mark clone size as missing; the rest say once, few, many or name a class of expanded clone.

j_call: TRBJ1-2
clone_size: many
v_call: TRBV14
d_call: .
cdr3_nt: TGTGCCAGCAGCCAAGAACCCGGGGCAAAGGGGCGCTATGGCTACACCTTC
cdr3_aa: CASSQEPGAKGRYGYTF

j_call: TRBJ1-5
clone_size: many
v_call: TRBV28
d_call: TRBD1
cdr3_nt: TGTGCCAGCATCTCCGGACAGGGGAAGAGCCCCCAGCATTTT
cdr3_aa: CASISGQGKSPQHF

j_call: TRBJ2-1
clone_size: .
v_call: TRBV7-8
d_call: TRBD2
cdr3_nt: TGTGCCAGCAGCTCGCCTGCGCGGGAGCTGGACAATGAGCAGTTCTTC
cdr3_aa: CASSSPARELDNEQFF

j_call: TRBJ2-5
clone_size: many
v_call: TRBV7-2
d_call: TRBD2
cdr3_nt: TGTGCCAGCAGCGCCTGGACTAGCGGGGCCCAAGAGACCCAGTACTTC
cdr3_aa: CASSAWTSGAQETQYF

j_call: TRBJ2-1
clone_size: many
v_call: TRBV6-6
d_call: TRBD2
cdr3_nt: TGTGCCAGCACCTTTTCGGGGGGGGCTCTACCAGCGGGGAGCTCCTACAATGAGCAGTTCTTC
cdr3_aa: CASTFSGGALPAGSSYNEQFF

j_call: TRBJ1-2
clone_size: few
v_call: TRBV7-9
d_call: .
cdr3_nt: TGTGCCAGCAGCTACGTAGCTGGCTACACCTTC
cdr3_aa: CASSYVAGYTF

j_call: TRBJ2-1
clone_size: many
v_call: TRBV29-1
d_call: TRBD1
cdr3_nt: TGCAGCGTTGGAGAACCCGACAGGGTCCATGAGCAGTTCTTC
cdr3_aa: CSVGEPDRVHEQFF

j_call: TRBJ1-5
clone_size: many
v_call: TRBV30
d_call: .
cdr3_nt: TGTGCCTGGAGTGTGGGGAACAATCAGCCCCAGCATTTT
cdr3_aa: CAWSVGNNQPQHF

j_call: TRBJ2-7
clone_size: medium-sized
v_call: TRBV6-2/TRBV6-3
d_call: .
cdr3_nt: TGTGCCAGCAGTTACTCAGTGGCGCTTGGGACCTTCTACGAGCAGTACTTC
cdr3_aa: CASSYSVALGTFYEQYF

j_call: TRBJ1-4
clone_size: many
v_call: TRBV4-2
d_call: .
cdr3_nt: TGTGCCAGCAGCCAAGAGGCGTTGGGTCCTGGGGAAAAACTGTTTTTT
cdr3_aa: CASSQEALGPGEKLFF

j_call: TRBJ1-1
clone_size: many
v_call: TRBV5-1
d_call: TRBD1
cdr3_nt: TGCGCCAGCAGCCCCAGCCCAAGACAGGGACTGAACACTGAAGCTTTCTTT
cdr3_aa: CASSPSPRQGLNTEAFF

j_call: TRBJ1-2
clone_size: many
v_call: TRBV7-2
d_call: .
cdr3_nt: TGTGCCAGCAGCCCCACTGAGAACTATGGCTACACCTTC
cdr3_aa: CASSPTENYGYTF

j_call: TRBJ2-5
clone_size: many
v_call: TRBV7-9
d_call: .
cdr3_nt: TGTGCCAGCAGCGAGAGGGGGGAGACCCAGTACTTC
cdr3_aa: CASSERGETQYF

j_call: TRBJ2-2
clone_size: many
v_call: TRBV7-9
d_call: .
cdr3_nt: TGTGCCAGCAGCGCGGACCACACCGGGGAGCTGTTTTTT
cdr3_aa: CASSADHTGELFF

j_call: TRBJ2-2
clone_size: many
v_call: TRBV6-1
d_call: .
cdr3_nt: TGTGCCAGCAGTGAAGCGTCCAGGAAGGGCACCGGGGAGCTGTTTTTT
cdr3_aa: CASSEASRKGTGELFF

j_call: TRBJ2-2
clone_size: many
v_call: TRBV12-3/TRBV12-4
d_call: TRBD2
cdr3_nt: TGTGCCAGCAGGAATGGACGCATCGGGAGGACCGGGGAGCTGTTTTTT
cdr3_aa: CASRNGRIGRTGELFF

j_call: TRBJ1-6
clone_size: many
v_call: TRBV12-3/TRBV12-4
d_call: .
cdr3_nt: TGTGCCAGCAGTCCACGACAGAGCTATAATTCACCCCTCCACTTT
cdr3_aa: CASSPRQSYNSPLHF

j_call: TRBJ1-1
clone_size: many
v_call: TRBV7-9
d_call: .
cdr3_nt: TGTGCCAGCAGCTTACGCGCAGGGTATAACACTGAAGCTTTCTTT
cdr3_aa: CASSLRAGYNTEAFF

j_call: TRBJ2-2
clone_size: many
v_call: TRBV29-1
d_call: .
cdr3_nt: TGCAGCGTTGAAGCCGGGGGGCGAGTCGGGGAGCTGTTTTTT
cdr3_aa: CSVEAGGRVGELFF

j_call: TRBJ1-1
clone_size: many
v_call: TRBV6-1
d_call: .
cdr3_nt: TGTGCCAGCAGTGATAGGTCGGTGAACACTGAAGCTTTCTTT
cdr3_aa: CASSDRSVNTEAFF

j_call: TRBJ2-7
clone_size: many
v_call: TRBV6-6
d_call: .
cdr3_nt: TGTGCCAGCAGTTCTACAGGCTACGAGCAGTACTTC
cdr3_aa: CASSSTGYEQYF

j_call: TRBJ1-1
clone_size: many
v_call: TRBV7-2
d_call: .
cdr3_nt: TGTGCCAGCAGCTTGGTGGGGGTGGGGCCTGAAGCTTTCTTT
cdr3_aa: CASSLVGVGPEAFF

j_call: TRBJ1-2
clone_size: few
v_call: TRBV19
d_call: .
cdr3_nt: TGTGCCAGCCGCAATACCGACGCCCTCTATGGCTACACCTTC
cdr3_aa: CASRNTDALYGYTF

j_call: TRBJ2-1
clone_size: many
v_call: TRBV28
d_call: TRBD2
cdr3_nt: TGTGCCAGCAGCCCCGCGGGGGGCGGTTCGGGTGAGCAGTTCTTC
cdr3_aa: CASSPAGGGSGEQFF

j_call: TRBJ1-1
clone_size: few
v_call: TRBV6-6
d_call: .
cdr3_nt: TGTGCCAGCAAAGACAGAATGAACACTGAAGCTTTCTTT
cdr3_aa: CASKDRMNTEAFF

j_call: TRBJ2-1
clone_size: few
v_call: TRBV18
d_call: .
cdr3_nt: TGTGCCAGCTCAGGGGGCCTCTACAATGAGCAGTTCTTC
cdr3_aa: CASSGGLYNEQFF

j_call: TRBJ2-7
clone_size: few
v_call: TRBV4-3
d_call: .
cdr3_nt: TGCGCCAGCAGCCGAGGACTAATGACCTACGAGCAGTACTTC
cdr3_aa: CASSRGLMTYEQYF

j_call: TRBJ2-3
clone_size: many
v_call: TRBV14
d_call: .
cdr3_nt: TGTGCCAGCAGCCGCCAGCTGTCGGATACGCAGTATTTT
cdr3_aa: CASSRQLSDTQYF

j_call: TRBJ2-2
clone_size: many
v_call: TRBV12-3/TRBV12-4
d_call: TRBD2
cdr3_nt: TGTGCCAGCAGTCCCGATCCTAGCGGGCTGAACACCGGGGAGCTGTTTTTT
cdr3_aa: CASSPDPSGLNTGELFF

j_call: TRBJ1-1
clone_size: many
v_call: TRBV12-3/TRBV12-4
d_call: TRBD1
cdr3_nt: TGTGCCAGCAGTCCTGGGACAGGGGAGAACACTGAAGCTTTCTTT
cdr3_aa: CASSPGTGENTEAFF

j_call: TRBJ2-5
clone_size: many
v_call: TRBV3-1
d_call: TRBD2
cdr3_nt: TGTGCCAGCAGACCTACTAGCGGAGGAGGGGAGACCCAGTACTTC
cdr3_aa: CASRPTSGGGETQYF

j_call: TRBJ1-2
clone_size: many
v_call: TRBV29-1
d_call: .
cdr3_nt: TGCAGCGTTGAACAAGGGACGCTGTTCTTC
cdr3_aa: CSVEQGTLFF

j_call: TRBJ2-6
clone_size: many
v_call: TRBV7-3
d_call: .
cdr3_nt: TGTGCCAGCAGCTTAGACTCTGGGGCCAACGTCCTGACTTTC
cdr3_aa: CASSLDSGANVLTF

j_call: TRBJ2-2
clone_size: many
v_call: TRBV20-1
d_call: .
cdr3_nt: TGCAGTGCTAGACTACAGGGAGACGCCGGGGAGCTGTTTTTT
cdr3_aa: CSARLQGDAGELFF

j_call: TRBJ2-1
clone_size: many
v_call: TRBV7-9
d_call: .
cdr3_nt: TGTGCCAGCAGCTTATTGGTCGGGACGGCCTACAATGAGCAGTTCTTC
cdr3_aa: CASSLLVGTAYNEQFF

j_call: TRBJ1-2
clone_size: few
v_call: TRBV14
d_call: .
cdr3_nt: TGTGCCAGCAGCCAAGGAGGGGACTATGGCGACACCTTC
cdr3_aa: CASSQGGDYGDTF

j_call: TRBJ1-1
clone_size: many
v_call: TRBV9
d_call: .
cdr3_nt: TGTGCCAGCAGCGGAATCGGACAGGAAGCTTTCTTT
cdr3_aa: CASSGIGQEAFF

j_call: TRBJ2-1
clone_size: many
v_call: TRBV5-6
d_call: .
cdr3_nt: TGTGCCAGCAGCTTTGACGGAAGCTCCTACAATGAGCAGTTCTTC
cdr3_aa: CASSFDGSSYNEQFF

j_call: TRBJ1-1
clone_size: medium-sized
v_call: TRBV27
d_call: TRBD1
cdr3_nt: TGTGCCACCCGGGACAGTACGAACACTGAAGCTTTCTTT
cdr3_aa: CATRDSTNTEAFF

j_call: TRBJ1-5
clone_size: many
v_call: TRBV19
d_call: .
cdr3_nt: TGTGCCAGTAGTATAGGACAACTTTATAGCAATCAGCCCCAGCATTTT
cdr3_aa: CASSIGQLYSNQPQHF